What follows are 23 T cell receptor beta chains derived from one specimen sequenced in a study of cytomegalovirus exposure and HLA in healthy donors. The PCR employed 60 Vbeta primers together with 13 Jbeta primers. The method was immunoSEQ multiplex PCR; TCRdb's version includes in-frame clones alone and lacks a portion of them. The repertoire holds 70,000 or so clones, with roughly 90% as singletons. Sequencing was done on a sample of PBMCs. The origin of the receptors is a woman in her twenties or thirties in good health and CMV-seronegative.

CDR3 in amino acids: CASRNYREQFF. The DNA for the CDR3 is TGTGCCAGCAGAAACTACAGGGAGCAGTTCTTC. The chain is built from TRBV28 and TRBJ2-1; possible D gene TRBD1, 5 bases. V was clipped by 6 bases and J by 10 bases, with 10 bases between them. CDR1 is MDHEN and CDR2 is SYDVKM in the germline V gene. This CDR3 contains 11 residues.

This clone occurred a few times. The chain recombines TRBV4-1 with TRBJ2-1, with TRBD1 as a possible D gene (6 bases). This CDR3 comprises 17 residues. Germline values: CDR1 MGHRA, CDR2 YSYEKL. Trimming stripped 0 bases from V and 9 bases from J, with 21 bases between. CDR3 bases: TGCGCCAGCAGCCAAGATCTAGCAGGGACACCGATGGGTGAGCAGTTCTTC. The encoded protein is CASSQDLAGTPMGEQFF.

This chain links TRBV10-3 with TRBJ2-1, with D possibly TRBD2 on 6 matching bases. The CDR3 has 16 amino acids. Germline assignment: CDR1 ENHRY and CDR2 SYGVKD. Trimming took 8 bases from V and 0 from J, leaving 17 bases between them. CDR3 amino acids: CAIRLGQRASYNEQFF. In DNA, the CDR3 is TGTGCCATCCGTTTGGGGCAGCGGGCCTCCTACAATGAGCAGTTCTTC.

The rearrangement uses TRBV7-3 and TRBJ2-5; D is perhaps TRBD1 (5 bases). The CDR3 length is 15 residues. Germline V gene lookup returns CDR1 SGHTA and CDR2 FQGTGA. V was trimmed by 0 bases and J by 5 bases, leaving 13 bases between them. DNA for the CDR3: TGTGCCAGCAGCTTAACGGGCAGGGTGGGGGAGACCCAGTACTTC. This encodes CASSLTGRVGETQYF.

The chain has TRBV14 and TRBJ2-1; 10 bases fit TRBD2. CDR3 length equals 15 residues. CDR1 and CDR2 from the germline V gene are SGHDN and FVKESK. V was pared by 1 base and J by 6 bases, with 3 bases of the junction left unmatched. CDR3 sequence: CASSQGLAGVNEQFF. The CDR3 coding sequence is TGTGCCAGCAGCCAAGGTCTAGCGGGAGTCAATGAGCAGTTCTTC.

The chain carries TRBV18 and TRBJ2-5; D perhaps matches TRBD2 (5 bases). V gave up 0 bases and J gave up 5 bases, with 10 bases separating them. CDR3 length equals 14 residues. CDR1 KGHSH and CDR2 LQKENI come from the germline V gene. As DNA, the CDR3 is TGTGCCAGCTCACCACCAGGGAGATACGAGACCCAGTACTTC. It codes for CASSPPGRYETQYF.

The chain is built from TRBV2 and TRBJ1-2, with D possibly being TRBD1 (5 bases). The germline V gene encodes CDR1 SNHLY and CDR2 FYNNEI. Trimming pared 3 bases from V and 8 bases from J, leaving 16 bases between. The CDR3 is 14 residues long. This CDR3 is CASSDQGWVRGYTF. CDR3 bases: TGTGCCAGCAGTGACCAGGGTTGGGTGCGAGGCTACACCTTC.

The chain employs TRBV2 and TRBJ2-1; 7 positions agree with TRBD2. This CDR3 region has 15 residues. V shed 2 bases, J shed 10 bases, and the junction held 11 bases outside the gene matches. Germline V CDR1 and CDR2: SNHLY, FYNNEI. This CDR3 is CASSEPAGPYGEQFF. CDR3 bases: TGTGCCAGCAGTGAACCAGCGGGACCTTACGGGGAGCAGTTCTTC.

This rearrangement joins TRBV28 to TRBJ1-4, with 7 bases fitting TRBD1. The germline CDR1 and CDR2 sequences are MDHEN and SYDVKM. The CDR3 consists of 15 residues. The ends lost 6 bases at V and 7 bases at J; junction bases unmatched: 11. CDR3: CASSRGQARGEKLFF. Written as DNA, the CDR3 is TGTGCCAGCAGCCGTGGACAGGCGAGAGGTGAAAAACTGTTTTTT.

The J gene is TRBJ1-2, the V gene TRBV19; perhaps TRBD1 as D (6 bases). CDR3 length: 14 residues. Trimming shortened V by 1 base and J by 8 bases, and 14 bases separated the two germline ends. Per the germline V gene, CDR1 is LNHDA and CDR2 is SQIVND (reference sequence). CDR3 nucleotide sequence: TGTGCCAGTAGTATAGCGGAACAGGGACGCGGCTACACCTTC. Translating it yields CASSIAEQGRGYTF.

This chain links TRBV18 with TRBJ2-7; 11 nucleotides align to TRBD1. V lost 3 bases and J lost 12; bases outside the gene matches: 4. Germline V lookup: CDR1 KGHSH, CDR2 LQKENI. The CDR3 contains 12 residues. Here the CDR3 DNA reads TGTGCCAGCTCACCGGGACAGGGGGTGTCGTACTTC. Protein sequence: CASSPGQGVSYF.

The V gene is TRBV28, the J gene TRBJ2-7; the D gene is possibly TRBD1 (5 bases). The germline gives CDR1 MDHEN, CDR2 SYDVKM. This CDR3 is 14 amino acids long. V was clipped by 7 bases and J by 3 bases, with 16 bases between them. The CDR3 reads CASTPPGAGYEQYF. CDR3 bases: TGTGCCAGCACCCCTCCTGGGGCCGGCTACGAGCAGTACTTC.

The gene calls are TRBV19 and TRBJ2-5; TRBD1 matches 7 bases. Germline-derived CDR1 and CDR2 are LNHDA and SQIVND (reference sequence). The junction had 9 bases not matched to a gene; V was cut back by 4 bases and J by 4 bases. This CDR3 contains 15 residues. CDR3 DNA: TGTGCCAGTAGTAACCCGACAGGGACCGGAGAGACCCAGTACTTC. It codes for CASSNPTGTGETQYF.

This clone appeared once. The chain employs TRBV5-4 and TRBJ1-2; 8 bases line up with TRBD1. The ends lost 7 bases at V and 3 bases at J; junction bases unmatched: 8. This CDR3 is 14 amino acids long. Germline V gene lookup returns CDR1 SGHNT and CDR2 YYREEE (reference sequence). DNA for the CDR3: TGTGCCAGCCGCAGGGGGCTCCTGGACTATGGCTACACCTTC. It yields the protein CASRRGLLDYGYTF.

The CDR3 reads CASSLRGGDETQYF. CDR3 nucleotide sequence: TGTGCCAGCAGCCTAAGGGGGGGGGATGAGACCCAGTACTTC. The chain employs TRBV6-6 and TRBJ2-5; tentatively, D is TRBD2 (7 bases). Germline CDR1 reads MNHNY; CDR2 reads SVGAGI (reference sequence). V was trimmed by 6 bases and J by 5 bases, leaving 16 bases between them. This CDR3 spans 14 amino acids.

The V gene is TRBV29-1, the J gene TRBJ1-5, with TRBD1 matching 8 bases. Per the germline V gene, CDR1 is SQVTM and CDR2 is ANQGSEA. The CDR3 loop spans 13 amino acids. The V and J ends lost 7 bases and 2 bases, in that order; junction bases with no gene match: 4. The CDR3: CSALTGGNQPQHF. The CDR3 DNA reads as TGCAGCGCCCTGACAGGGGGCAATCAGCCCCAGCATTTT.

The chain has TRBV30 and TRBJ1-5; 8 nucleotides align to TRBD1. This CDR3 contains 13 residues. Per germline, CDR1 GTSNPN and CDR2 SVGIG (reference sequence). Unmatched junction bases numbered 0, after V lost 0 bases and J lost 5 bases. CDR3 nucleotide sequence: TGTGCCTGGAGTGTGACAGGGGATCAGCCCCAGCATTTT. Residues: CAWSVTGDQPQHF.

This rearrangement joins TRBV6-5 to TRBJ1-5; 7 bases agree with TRBD1. The V gene's germline CDR1 is MNHEY and CDR2 SVGAGI. The CDR3 is 15 residues long. V dropped 6 bases and J dropped 4; count of bases not matched to a gene: 9. The CDR3 here is CASSRGTAANQPQHF. The DNA for the CDR3 is TGTGCCAGCAGCCGTGGGACAGCAGCTAATCAGCCCCAGCATTTT.

The rearrangement links TRBV7-2 to TRBJ1-5, with no clear D. Germline assignment: CDR1 SGHTA and CDR2 FQGNSA. The CDR3 loop spans 13 amino acids. V gave up 2 bases and J gave up 5 bases, with 7 bases separating them. The CDR3 reads CASSLKGDQPQHF. CDR3 DNA: TGTGCCAGCAGCTTAAAGGGAGATCAGCCCCAGCATTTT.

This clone was counted once. The gene calls are TRBV9 and TRBJ2-5, with 12 bases matching TRBD2. V trimming: 0 bases; J trimming: 4 bases; junction bases outside the gene matches: 7. Germline V gene sequence: CDR1 SGDLS, CDR2 YYNGEE. CDR3 length equals 17 residues. CDR3 region: CASSVASSGRGRETQYF. DNA for the CDR3: TGTGCCAGCAGCGTAGCTTCTAGCGGGAGGGGGCGAGAGACCCAGTACTTC.

Of note for this clone: This sample also contains other DNA sequences that code for the same CDR3. This chain uses TRBV9 with TRBJ2-6; D gene unclear. The CDR3 sequence is 14 residues long. V was cut by 3 bases and J by 0 bases, with 4 bases left in between. Per germline, CDR1 SGDLS and CDR2 YYNGEE. CDR3 amino acids: CASSDNSGANVLTF. The CDR3 nucleotides read TGTGCCAGCAGCGATAACTCTGGGGCCAACGTCCTGACTTTC.

This clone was seen once. The J gene is TRBJ2-5, the V gene TRBV5-1, with D maybe TRBD2 (6 bases). The J call may be incorrect, as the DNA end agrees better with TRBJ2-7. The CDR3 loop spans 15 amino acids. Germline CDR1 SGHRS, CDR2 YFSETQ. The CDR3 loop is CASSPFAGSSYEQYF. The CDR3 nucleotides are TGCGCCAGCAGCCCCTTCGCCGGGAGCTCCTACGAGCAGTACTTC.

The count of this clone is one. The CDR3 spells CASSQRVLETQYF. DNA for the CDR3: TGTGCCAGCAGCCAGCGGGTACTAGAGACCCAGTACTTC. The rearrangement links TRBV7-2 to TRBJ2-5, with D maybe TRBD2 (6 bases). Germline V gene data show CDR1 as SGHTA and CDR2 as FQGNSA. V was cut by 5 bases and J by 4 bases, with 11 bases left in between. The CDR3 covers 13 residues.